This TCR beta chain stems from a study of blood T cell repertoires in COVID-19. Study details: Acute and convalescent COVID-19 samples came from the United States, Italy and Spain. PBMCs, B-cell-depleted T cells, or T cells were the source of the cDNA or gDNA that made up the material.

TCRdb's copy holds only in-frame clones and misses some; the assay was immunoSEQ multiplex PCR. The sample shows 200,000 to 250,000 clones, 90% of them seen only once. The germline gives CDR1 SGHRS, CDR2 YFSETQ. The CDR3 is 14 amino acids. Trimming stripped 7 bases from V and 2 bases from J, with 15 bases between. The receptor comes from a man aged 50 to 59 who had been exposed to COVID-19. The rearrangement links TRBV5-1 to TRBJ1-2; D not certain. Specimen: PBMCs or T cells enriched from blood (not recorded which). The CDR3: CASRLEGMNYGYTF. Written as DNA, the CDR3 is TGCGCCAGCCGTTTAGAGGGAATGAACTATGGCTACACCTTC.